This T cell receptor beta chain emerged from a study of radiotherapy plus CTLA-4 blockade in lung cancer. Study as a whole: Disease control reached roughly 33%, with objective responses in 15% to 20%. Study-wide results and limits: After treatment with radiotherapy plus ipilimumab, TCR clones that came from the tumor expanded in blood. Reported findings show early blood T cell clone dynamics, with interferon-beta, best predicted response.

The method was immunoSEQ multiplex PCR; TCRdb's version includes in-frame clones alone and lacks a portion of them. The data show tens of thousands of clones, 60% to 85% seen once. The count of this clone is one. Its antigen remains unidentified. Germline assignment: CDR1 SGHKS and CDR2 YYEKEE (reference sequence). With V trimmed by 1 base and J by 4 bases, 10 bases remained unmatched. The CDR3 contains 16 residues. The chain uses TRBV5-5 and TRBJ2-5, with 7 bases lining up with TRBD1. This receptor was obtained from a human donor with non-small cell lung cancer who had a partial response to radiotherapy plus ipilimumab. Some clones in this sample may be carry-over from other donors' samples. This specimen consisted of peripheral blood, obtained from a patient treated with radiotherapy plus ipilimumab. CDR3 region: CASSLSPQGMGETQYF. In DNA form, the CDR3 reads TGTGCCAGCAGCTTGAGCCCACAGGGGATGGGAGAGACCCAGTACTTC.